The 8 T cell receptor beta chains below all came from one sample that was sequenced in a study of blood T cell repertoires in COVID-19. The table came from immunoSEQ multiplex PCR; TCRdb's copy has only in-frame clones and leaves some out. The table records around 500,000 clones, approximately 83% of them present only once. The sequencing input was peripheral blood. The source is a human donor in a cohort sampled during active COVID-19.

The rearrangement links TRBV28 to TRBJ2-1; D is possibly TRBD2 (5 bases). Germline CDR1 MDHEN, CDR2 SYDVKM. The CDR3 spans 12 residues. The germline V and J ends were trimmed by 11 bases and 8 bases, with 16 bases remaining between them. The CDR3, as DNA: TGTGCCTCAGAGGACTCGACCGATGAGCAGTTCTTC. Protein product: CASEDSTDEQFF.

Only one count was recorded for this clone. The chain recombines TRBV4-1 with TRBJ2-5, with D tentatively TRBD2 (7 bases). This CDR3 region has 15 residues. Looked up from germline, CDR1 is MGHRA and CDR2 is YSYEKL. Trimming removed 7 bases at V and 3 bases at J, with 18 bases between. This CDR3 is CASTLGGGHKETQYF. The CDR3 DNA reads as TGCGCCAGCACCCTGGGAGGGGGACATAAAGAGACCCAGTACTTC.

This chain uses TRBV19 with TRBJ2-7; 10 bases agree with TRBD1. Germline assignment: CDR1 LNHDA and CDR2 SQIVND (reference sequence). There are 15 residues in the CDR3. V gave up 5 bases and J gave up 7 bases; unmatched junction bases: 11. DNA for the CDR3: TGTGCCAGTAGTGACCGGGACAGGGGTTTCCGAGAGCAGTACTTC. Translating gives CASSDRDRGFREQYF.

The rearrangement joins TRBV19 to TRBJ1-2; no reliable D call. This CDR3 spans 15 amino acids. Trimming shortened V by 1 base and J by 0 bases, and 9 bases separated the two germline ends. Germline CDR1 and CDR2: LNHDA and SQIVND (reference sequence). CDR3 DNA: TGTGCCAGTAGTATAGTGGGCCGCTCTAACTATGGCTACACCTTC. Amino acid sequence: CASSIVGRSNYGYTF.

This clone was seen a single time. This sequence joins TRBV29-1 and TRBJ1-4, with D possibly matching TRBD1 (5 bases). The CDR3 spans 15 residues. The germline gives CDR1 SQVTM, CDR2 ANQGSEA. V was clipped by 6 bases and J by 2 bases, with 16 bases between them. The CDR3 loop reads CSVHLGPGTNEKLFF. The CDR3 nucleotides read TGCAGCGTCCATCTGGGGCCAGGGACTAATGAAAAACTGTTTTTT.

The gene calls are TRBV18 and TRBJ1-6, with a possible D match to TRBD1 (6 bases). V gave up 3 bases and J gave up 7 bases, with 16 bases separating them. The germline V gene encodes CDR1 KGHSH and CDR2 LQKENI. This CDR3 spans 16 amino acids. The CDR3 nucleotides are TGTGCCAGCTCACCCCGTGAAACACAGGGAAATTCACCCCTCCACTTT. Its protein is CASSPRETQGNSPLHF. Full variable domain (outside the CDR3, taken from reference TRBV18 and TRBJ1-6): NAGVMQNPRHLVRRRGQEARLRCSPMKGHSHVYWYRQLPEEGLKFMVYLQKENIIDESGMPKERFSAEFPKEGPSILRIQQVVRGDSAAYFCASSPRETQGNSPLHFGNGTRLTVT.

This clone was seen more than once but under ten times. The rearrangement joins TRBV5-4 to TRBJ1-1; TRBD1 agrees at 7 bases. The V gene end was trimmed by 4 bases and the J gene end by 4 bases; junction bases not matched to a gene: 7. The germline gives CDR1 SGHNT, CDR2 YYREEE (reference sequence). The CDR3 has 14 residues. The CDR3 spells CASSVDRMGTEAFF. The CDR3 region has the DNA TGTGCCAGCAGCGTGGACAGGATGGGCACTGAAGCTTTCTTT.

The rearrangement links TRBV11-2 to TRBJ2-1; 7 bases agree with TRBD1. Germline assignment: CDR1 SGHAT and CDR2 FQNNGV. The CDR3 consists of 15 residues. V dropped 5 bases and J dropped 3; count of bases not matched to a gene: 7. CDR3 residues: CASSVSGQDYNEQFF. CDR3 nucleotides: TGTGCCAGCAGCGTCTCAGGACAGGACTACAATGAGCAGTTCTTC.